This TCR beta chain emerged from a study of Ad26.COV2.S vaccination and SARS-CoV-2 variants. Study results and caveats: Post-vaccination spike-specific CD8+ and CD4+ T cell responses reportedly had substantial breadth. TCR breadth and depth analyses may have underestimated total T cell responses.

As to this clone: Antigen: not known.

Treatment described: around 19 received Ad26.COV2.S at low or high dose, single or two shots; roughly 5 received placebo; per-sample allocation not given. Vaccine and placebo recipients were sampled on day 63 after the first injection. Method: immunoSEQ multiplex PCR; TCRdb's copy keeps in-frame clones and lacks some. The table lists some 520,000 clones, around 88% of them singletons. There are 15 residues in the CDR3. In germline, CDR1 is MDHEN, CDR2 SYDVKM. The J segment lost 7 bases and the V segment lost 5 bases, leaving 12 bases of the junction unmatched. V usage is TRBV28 and J usage is TRBJ2-5; 8 nucleotides match TRBD2. The sample here was peripheral blood, taken in a trial of Ad26.COV2.S vaccine versus placebo. The sequence derives from a person aged 18-60 years who received the Ad26.COV2.S COVID-19 vaccine or a placebo. Here the CDR3 reads CASSPRGLGHRTQYF. DNA of the CDR3: TGTGCCAGCAGTCCTCGGGGACTAGGCCACCGGACCCAGTACTTC.